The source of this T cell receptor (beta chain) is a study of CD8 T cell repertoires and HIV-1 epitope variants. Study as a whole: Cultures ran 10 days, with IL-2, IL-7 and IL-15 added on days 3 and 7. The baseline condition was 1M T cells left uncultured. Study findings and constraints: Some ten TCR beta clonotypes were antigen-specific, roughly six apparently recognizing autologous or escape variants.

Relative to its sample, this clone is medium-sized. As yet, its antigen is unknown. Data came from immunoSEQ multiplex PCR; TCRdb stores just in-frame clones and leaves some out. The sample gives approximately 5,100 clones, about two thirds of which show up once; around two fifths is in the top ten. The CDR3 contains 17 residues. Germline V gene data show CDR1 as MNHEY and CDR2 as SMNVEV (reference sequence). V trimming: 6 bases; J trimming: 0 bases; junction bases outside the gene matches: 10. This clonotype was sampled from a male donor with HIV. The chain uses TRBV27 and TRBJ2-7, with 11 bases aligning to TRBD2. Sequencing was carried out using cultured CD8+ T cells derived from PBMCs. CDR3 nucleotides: TGTGCCAGCAGCCCCATCTCTACTAGCGGGAGCTCCTACGAGCAGTACTTC. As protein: CASSPISTSGSSYEQYF.